Listed below are T cell receptor beta chains from one sample, sequenced in a study of blood T cell repertoires in COVID-19. Only in-frame clones appear in the TCRdb table, and some are missing; sequencing was by immunoSEQ multiplex PCR. The repertoire holds about 360,000 clones, with 81% as singletons. Input material: peripheral blood. The receptors originated from a human donor with acute or convalescent COVID-19. The donor label of this sample is uncertain. Each CDR3 is given with its conserved first and last residue. Fields, in order: J gene, V gene, clone size, D gene, CDR3 DNA, CDR3 protein. D genes are given only for firm matches. Some rows mark clone size as missing; the rest say once, few, many or name a class of expanded clone.

>TRBJ2-1|TRBV29-1|NA|TRBD2
TGCAGCGGACAAAGGACTAGCGGGTCGAATGAGCAGTTCTTC
CSGQRTSGSNEQFF
>TRBJ2-7|TRBV9|NA|NA
TGTGCCAGCAGCGAATCAGGGCTAGCGTTTTTCGAGCAGTACTTC
CASSESGLAFFEQYF
>TRBJ2-3|TRBV13|NA|TRBD2
TGTGCCAGCAGACGGCAAGAGCGGGGAATCACAGATACGCAGTATTTT
CASRRQERGITDTQYF
>TRBJ2-1|TRBV7-2|NA|NA
TGTGCCAGCAGCCGGGGTGGCGGGGCCTACAATGAGCAGTTCTTC
CASSRGGGAYNEQFF
>TRBJ2-5|TRBV2|NA|NA
TGTGCCAGCAGCCCCGAAGGGGGGGCCAAAGAGACCCAGTACTTC
CASSPEGGAKETQYF
>TRBJ1-1|TRBV27|NA|TRBD1
TGTGCCAGCAGTCTAAGACAGGGAATGAACACTGAAGCTTTCTTT
CASSLRQGMNTEAFF
>TRBJ2-6|TRBV27|NA|NA
TGTGCCAGCAGTTTATCACGGGACACTTACTCTGGGGCCAACGTCCTGACTTTC
CASSLSRDTYSGANVLTF
>TRBJ2-7|TRBV2|NA|TRBD2
TGTGCCAGCACTAGGGAGCGGGGGGTAACCCACGAGCAGTACTTC
CASTRERGVTHEQYF
>TRBJ1-4|TRBV6-1|NA|NA
TGTGCCAGCAGTGACCCGGTCGGGGGGACTAATGAAAAACTGTTTTTT
CASSDPVGGTNEKLFF
>TRBJ1-1|TRBV11-2|NA|TRBD1
TGTGCCAGCAGCTTTGCCTCAGGGGGAACTGAAGCTTTCTTT
CASSFASGGTEAFF
>TRBJ1-2|TRBV19|NA|NA
TGTGCCAGTAGCCCTTCGCTACTCTATGGCTACACCTTC
CASSPSLLYGYTF
>TRBJ2-7|TRBV4-2|NA|TRBD2
TGTGCCAGCAGCTTAACTAGCGGGAGTGACTACGAGCAGTACTTC
CASSLTSGSDYEQYF
>TRBJ1-2|TRBV28|NA|NA
TGTGCCAGCAGTTTCCCCCCGGTGGTCGGCTACACCTTC
CASSFPPVVGYTF
>TRBJ2-1|TRBV12-3/TRBV12-4|NA|NA
TGTGCCAGCAGTTTTGGGCAGGGCGGTGAGCAGTTCTTC
CASSFGQGGEQFF
>TRBJ2-1|TRBV6-5|NA|NA
TGTGCCAGCAGTCCCTGGCGAGGGTCGAATGAGCAGTTCTTC
CASSPWRGSNEQFF
>TRBJ1-1|TRBV10-3|NA|NA
TGTGCCACCACCCCCAACAGCCAGAACACTGAAGCTTTCTTT
CATTPNSQNTEAFF
>TRBJ2-3|TRBV10-1|NA|TRBD2
TGCGCCAGCTCGTTTAGCGGGGGACCAGATGGAACAGATACGCAGTATTTT
CASSFSGGPDGTDTQYF
>TRBJ2-7|TRBV15|NA|NA
TGTGCCACCAGCAACCCTGGGGCGGGATACGAGCAGTACTTC
CATSNPGAGYEQYF
>TRBJ1-3|TRBV7-2|NA|NA
TGTGCCAGCAGCTTAGCGCTCCGGGGACATAGCTCTGGAAACACCATATATTTT
CASSLALRGHSSGNTIYF
>TRBJ1-4|TRBV18|NA|TRBD1
TGTGCCAGCTCACCAGCGGACAGGGGGCTCAAAAGTGAAAAACTGTTTTTT
CASSPADRGLKSEKLFF
>TRBJ2-1|TRBV10-3|NA|TRBD2
TGTGCCATCAGTCGAAAAACTTCTAGCGGGGGGGCTCCAGGCAATGAGCAGTTCTTC
CAISRKTSSGGAPGNEQFF
>TRBJ1-2|TRBV19|NA|NA
TGTGCCAGTAGTATAGGCTTGCGGCTTCTCGCCGGCTACACCTTC
CASSIGLRLLAGYTF
>TRBJ2-7|TRBV11-2|once|NA
TGTGCCAGCAGCCCACCGATAGAAACTCCCCGGGGCGAGCAGTACTTC
CASSPPIETPRGEQYF
>TRBJ2-1|TRBV28|NA|TRBD1
TGTGCCAGCAGTCCCGGGACAGGGGGCAAGTACAATGAGCAGTTCTTC
CASSPGTGGKYNEQFF
>TRBJ1-2|TRBV5-1|NA|NA
TGCGCCAGCAGCTTGGCCTTGGGGGCGCAGGGTGGCTACACCTTC
CASSLALGAQGGYTF
>TRBJ1-1|TRBV28|NA|NA
TGTGCCAGCAGCCCGTTTACGAGGGTATTCACTGAAGCTTTCTTT
CASSPFTRVFTEAFF
>TRBJ2-2|TRBV18|NA|TRBD1
TGTGCCAGCTCACCATCCGGGACAGGTATCGGGGAGCTGTTTTTT
CASSPSGTGIGELFF
>TRBJ2-5|TRBV5-8|NA|TRBD1
TGTGCCAGCAGCCGAGGAACAGGGGCAGGGGAGACCCAGTACTTC
CASSRGTGAGETQYF
>TRBJ1-2|TRBV7-2|NA|NA
TGTGCCAGCAGCTCCGGTGGAGCAACTTCTAACTATGGCTACACCTTC
CASSSGGATSNYGYTF
>TRBJ1-5|TRBV5-6|NA|TRBD1
TGTGCCAGCAGTCGGACAGGGGCCGATCAGCCCCAGCATTTT
CASSRTGADQPQHF
>TRBJ2-7|TRBV7-6|few|TRBD1
TGTGCCAGCAGCCCGCGAGCCGGGACAGCCTCCTACGAGCAGTACTTC
CASSPRAGTASYEQYF
>TRBJ2-6|TRBV27|NA|TRBD1
TGTGCCAGCAGTCTGACAGGGATCGCTGGGGCCAACGTCCTGACTTTC
CASSLTGIAGANVLTF
>TRBJ1-2|TRBV5-1|NA|NA
TGCGCCAGCAGCTTGGGCGCGGGACCTAATGGCTACACCTTC
CASSLGAGPNGYTF
>TRBJ1-2|TRBV19|NA|NA
TGTGCCAGTAGTCCCGAGGACAATTCATATGGCTACACCTTC
CASSPEDNSYGYTF
>TRBJ2-1|TRBV11-3|NA|TRBD1
TGTGCCAGCAGCCTACGGGACAGGGGGACTGAGCAGTTCTTC
CASSLRDRGTEQFF
>TRBJ2-3|TRBV30|once|TRBD2
TGTGCCTGGAGTATAACTAGCGGGGGAACAGATACGCAGTATTTT
CAWSITSGGTDTQYF
>TRBJ2-7|TRBV7-9|NA|NA
TGTGCCAGCAGCCCCCCGGGACTCGTGTACGAGCAGTACTTC
CASSPPGLVYEQYF
>TRBJ1-5|TRBV6-5|NA|NA
TGTGCCACCAGAAGTTGGGCCAATAGCAATCAGCCCCAGCATTTT
CATRSWANSNQPQHF
>TRBJ1-1|TRBV5-6|NA|TRBD1
TGTGCCAGCAGCTCAGGGACAGGGTATGCTGAAGCTTTCTTT
CASSSGTGYAEAFF
>TRBJ2-7|TRBV12-5|once|NA
TGTGCTAGTGGCCCACAGGGAAGCTCCTACGAGCAGTACTTC
CASGPQGSSYEQYF
>TRBJ2-7|TRBV29-1|NA|NA
TGCAGCGTCCGTTTACAGAAACGCGAGCAGTACTTC
CSVRLQKREQYF
>TRBJ2-1|TRBV6-2/TRBV6-3|NA|TRBD2
TGTGCCAGCAGTGACTACTTAAGCGGGGGGCTTTACAATGAGCAGTTCTTC
CASSDYLSGGLYNEQFF
>TRBJ2-1|TRBV7-9|NA|NA
TGTGCCAGCTTCAGGGGAGGGTACAATGAGCAGTTCTTC
CASFRGGYNEQFF